The 23 T cell receptor beta chains listed next were all sequenced from one sample in a study of cytomegalovirus exposure and HLA in healthy donors. With 60 Vbeta and 13 Jbeta primers, the PCR was carried out. Sequenced by immunoSEQ multiplex PCR; TCRdb stores in-frame clones only, minus some. The table includes around 150,000 clones, approximately 85% detected once. The sample was PBMCs. These receptors all come from a man between 18 and 35 years old in good health and CMV-seropositive.

The J gene is TRBJ1-4, the V gene TRBV2; 7 bases agree with TRBD1. This CDR3 spans 15 amino acids. V was clipped by 6 bases and J by 7 bases; unmatched bases: 11. Germline V gene sequence: CDR1 SNHLY, CDR2 FYNNEI. The CDR3 DNA follows: TGTGCCAGCAGCGAAACAGGGGAAAGGTCTGAAAAACTGTTTTTT. This codes for CASSETGERSEKLFF.

The chain has TRBV7-2 and TRBJ1-2; 8 nucleotides match TRBD1. Germline V gene data show CDR1 as SGHTA and CDR2 as FQGNSA. CDR3 length: 15 amino acids. With 2 bases clipped from V and 7 bases from J, the junction kept 9 bases outside the gene matches. The CDR3 bases are TGTGCCAGCAGCTTACGGGCAGGGGGCTCTAGTGGCTACACCTTC. It encodes CASSLRAGGSSGYTF.

The rearrangement uses TRBV5-5 and TRBJ2-7; 7 positions match TRBD1. Germline assignment: CDR1 SGHKS and CDR2 YYEKEE (reference sequence). Germline trimming cut 1 base from V and 6 bases from J; bases unmatched to any gene: 10. This CDR3 has 15 amino acids. The CDR3 here is CASSLQTQGESEQYF. The CDR3, as DNA: TGTGCCAGCAGCTTGCAAACCCAGGGGGAGTCCGAGCAGTACTTC.

The chain links TRBV30 to TRBJ1-2, with TRBD1 identical over 10 bases. The CDR3 extends over 13 amino acids. V trimming: 4 bases; J trimming: 7 bases; junction bases outside the gene matches: 6. Germline V gene lookup returns CDR1 GTSNPN and CDR2 SVGIG (reference sequence). The CDR3 region has the DNA TGTGCCTGGACCGGGACAGGGGCCCGTGGCTACACCTTC. This codes for CAWTGTGARGYTF.

The genes are TRBV7-2 and TRBJ1-2, with D possibly TRBD1 on 6 matching bases. CDR3 length equals 17 residues. V was shortened by 1 base and J by 4 bases, with 19 bases between the two germline ends. CDR1 is SGHTA and CDR2 is FQGNSA in the germline V gene. The CDR3 region is CASSLDLSRGRTYGYTF. CDR3 DNA sequence: TGTGCCAGCAGCTTAGACCTGAGCAGGGGACGCACCTATGGCTACACCTTC. The full variable domain, in which reference TRBV7-2 and TRBJ1-2 provide the parts outside the CDR3, is GAGVSQSPSNKVTEKGKDVELRCDPISGHTALYWYRQSLGQGLEFLIYFQGNSAPDKSGLPSDRFSAERTGGSVSTLTIQRTQQEDSAVYLCASSLDLSRGRTYGYTFGSGTRLTVV.

The chain couples TRBV10-3 to TRBJ2-7, with TRBD2 matching 11 bases. CDR1 is ENHRY, CDR2 SYGVKD, per germline. The CDR3 consists of 14 residues. The CDR3 spells CASTSGGALGEQYF. CDR3 nucleotide sequence: TGTGCATCCACTAGCGGGGGCGCGCTTGGCGAGCAGTACTTC.

The rearrangement joins TRBV15 to TRBJ2-1; D perhaps matches TRBD2 (6 bases). The CDR3 covers 20 residues. V dropped 0 bases and J dropped 7 bases, with 28 bases sitting between them. Germline V gives CDR1 LNHNV, CDR2 YYDKDF (reference sequence). CDR3 sequence reads: CATSRDEEPADSSGPNEQFF. CDR3 nucleotide sequence: TGTGCCACCAGCAGAGATGAAGAGCCGGCAGATTCAAGCGGGCCTAATGAGCAGTTCTTC.

The chain employs TRBV27 and TRBJ2-3; the D gene is possibly TRBD1 (6 bases). V gave up 3 bases and J gave up 4 bases, with 17 bases separating them. CDR3 length: 16 amino acids. Per the germline V gene, CDR1 is MNHEY and CDR2 is SMNVEV (reference sequence). CDR3 DNA: TGTGCCAGCAGTTTCAGTAAAACAGGGAGCGCAGATACGCAGTATTTT. It specifies CASSFSKTGSADTQYF.

This sequence joins TRBV6-6 and TRBJ1-1; D unresolved. Germline V gene sequence: CDR1 MNHNY, CDR2 SVGAGI (reference sequence). Trimming removed 2 bases at V and 5 bases at J, with 12 bases between. The CDR3 extends over 14 amino acids. The CDR3 coding sequence is TGTGCCAGCAGTTACGAGGGCGCGTCGACTGAAGCTTTCTTT. Residues: CASSYEGASTEAFF.

This chain uses TRBV14 with TRBJ1-2; weak D call: TRBD1 (5 bases). The V gene's germline CDR1 is SGHDN and CDR2 FVKESK. This CDR3 is 14 amino acids long. The ends were cut back, 0 bases at V and 7 bases at J, with 12 bases in the middle. The CDR3 region has the DNA TGTGCCAGCAGCCAAGACTCAGGGATGAGTGGCTACACCTTC. Translating gives CASSQDSGMSGYTF. Variable domain in full (rest from reference TRBV14 and TRBJ1-2): EAGVTQFPSHSVIEKGQTVTLRCDPISGHDNLYWYRRVMGKEIKFLLHFVKESKQDESGMPNNRFLAERTGGTYSTLKVQPAELEDSGVYFCASSQDSGMSGYTFGSGTRLTVV.

The chain links TRBV2 to TRBJ1-1; 9 nucleotides agree with TRBD1. Losses at the gene ends were 6 bases for V and 4 bases for J; bases not matched to a gene: 6. The V gene's germline CDR1 is SNHLY and CDR2 FYNNEI. The CDR3 length is 14 residues. The chain's CDR3 is CASSGTGPITEAFF. As DNA, the CDR3 is TGTGCCAGCAGCGGGACAGGGCCGATCACTGAAGCTTTCTTT.

This clone has only one observation. This chain joins TRBV4-1 and TRBJ1-5, with D maybe TRBD1 (6 bases). The CDR3 is 18 amino acids. The germline V and J ends were trimmed by 4 bases and 3 bases, with 22 bases remaining between them. CDR1 is MGHRA, CDR2 YSYEKL, per germline. As DNA, the CDR3 is TGCGCCAGCAGCCCAGCCAGGGGTGGGGCTGTACACAATCAGCCCCAGCATTTT. This gives the protein CASSPARGGAVHNQPQHF.

The J gene is TRBJ2-5, the V gene TRBV7-2, with TRBD2 identical over 11 bases. Losses at the gene ends were 5 bases for V and 5 bases for J; bases not matched to a gene: 7. The CDR3 extends over 15 amino acids. Germline CDR1 reads SGHTA; CDR2 reads FQGNSA. The CDR3 DNA follows: TGTGCCAGCAGCGTCTTTAGCGGGGGGGTGGAGACCCAGTACTTC. Encoded protein: CASSVFSGGVETQYF.

This rearrangement joins TRBV30 to TRBJ2-3; D might be TRBD1 (6 bases). Trimming removed 1 base from V and 5 bases from J, with 7 bases in between. The CDR3 has 12 amino acids. Germline CDR1 and CDR2: GTSNPN and SVGIG (reference sequence). The CDR3, as DNA: TGTGCCTGGAGTGACAGGGAAGATACGCAGTATTTT. Translation gives CAWSDREDTQYF.

The chain employs TRBV7-8 and TRBJ2-3, with D unclear. Germline lookup yields CDR1 SGHVS and CDR2 FQNEAQ. Between the trimmed V and J ends, which lost 3 bases and 5 bases, there was a span of 3 bases. This CDR3 spans 11 amino acids. CDR3 sequence: CASSFIDTQYF. The CDR3 DNA reads as TGTGCCAGCAGCTTTATAGATACGCAGTATTTT.

The chain links TRBV6-6 to TRBJ2-7; TRBD2 might be the D (6 bases). The CDR3 has 15 amino acids. CDR1 and CDR2 from the germline V gene are MNHNY and SVGAGI (reference sequence). Trimming pared 0 bases from V and 0 bases from J, leaving 9 bases between. In DNA, the CDR3 is TGTGCCAGCAGTTACTCGGTGGGGGGCTCCTACGAGCAGTACTTC. This codes for CASSYSVGGSYEQYF.

The chain joins TRBV12-5 to TRBJ2-4; 8 nucleotides match TRBD2. The J segment lost 7 bases and the V segment lost 3 bases, leaving 5 bases of the junction unmatched. Germline CDR1 LGHNT, CDR2 FRNRAP. The CDR3 length is 14 residues. The CDR3 sequence is CASGFLGRGNIQYF. In DNA form, the CDR3 reads TGTGCTAGTGGTTTTCTCGGGAGGGGGAACATTCAGTACTTC.

This chain uses TRBV19 with TRBJ2-5; 9 nucleotides agree with TRBD1. V trimming: 7 bases; J trimming: 5 bases; junction bases outside the gene matches: 8. Per germline, CDR1 LNHDA and CDR2 SQIVND (reference sequence). The CDR3 contains 14 residues. The CDR3 reads CASTMTGGTETQYF. The CDR3 nucleotides are TGTGCCAGTACTATGACAGGGGGGACGGAGACCCAGTACTTC.

The chain uses TRBV6-5 and TRBJ1-2; TRBD1 matches 9 bases. Trimming cost V 6 bases and J 4 bases; bases outside gene matches: 6. The CDR3 runs 14 residues. CDR1 is MNHEY, CDR2 SVGAGI, per germline. The CDR3 protein is CASRTGGAIYGYTF. The CDR3 coding sequence is TGTGCCAGCAGAACAGGGGGCGCGATCTATGGCTACACCTTC.

This chain uses TRBV11-2 with TRBJ1-1, with 7 bases lining up with TRBD1. The CDR3 runs to 15 residues. Germline V CDR1 and CDR2: SGHAT, FQNNGV. V lost 0 bases to trimming and J lost 4 bases; unmatched junction nucleotides: 5. The CDR3 coding sequence is TGTGCCAGCAGCTTAGATTCCGCAGGGGGCACTGAAGCTTTCTTT. Protein: CASSLDSAGGTEAFF.

The chain combines TRBV19 with TRBJ2-3; 9 positions agree with TRBD2. The V gene end was trimmed by 10 bases and the J gene end by 0 bases; junction bases not matched to a gene: 23. Looked up from germline, CDR1 is LNHDA and CDR2 is SQIVND (reference sequence). CDR3 length equals 20 residues. CDR3 amino acids: CATRAYGSVAGDPSTDTQYF. CDR3 nucleotide sequence: TGTGCCACCAGGGCCTATGGGTCGGTAGCGGGGGACCCCAGCACAGATACGCAGTATTTT.

This clone appeared a single time. The chain has TRBV27 and TRBJ2-7; unclear D gene. The CDR3 extends over 13 amino acids. V lost 0 bases and J lost 3, with 6 bases in between. Germline V gene data show CDR1 as MNHEY and CDR2 as SMNVEV (reference sequence). CDR3 sequence reads: CASSLSQNYEQYF. CDR3 sequence (DNA): TGTGCCAGCAGTTTATCACAGAACTACGAGCAGTACTTC.

The J gene is TRBJ2-5, the V gene TRBV30; a possible D gene is TRBD2 (6 bases). The end of the DNA is better explained by TRBJ2-7, so the J call may be wrong. CDR3 length: 14 amino acids. The V gene's germline CDR1 is GTSNPN and CDR2 SVGIG (reference sequence). Written as DNA, the CDR3 is TGTGCCTTCCGTCCCGGGACTGTCTCCTACGAGCAGTACTTC. Its translation is CAFRPGTVSYEQYF.